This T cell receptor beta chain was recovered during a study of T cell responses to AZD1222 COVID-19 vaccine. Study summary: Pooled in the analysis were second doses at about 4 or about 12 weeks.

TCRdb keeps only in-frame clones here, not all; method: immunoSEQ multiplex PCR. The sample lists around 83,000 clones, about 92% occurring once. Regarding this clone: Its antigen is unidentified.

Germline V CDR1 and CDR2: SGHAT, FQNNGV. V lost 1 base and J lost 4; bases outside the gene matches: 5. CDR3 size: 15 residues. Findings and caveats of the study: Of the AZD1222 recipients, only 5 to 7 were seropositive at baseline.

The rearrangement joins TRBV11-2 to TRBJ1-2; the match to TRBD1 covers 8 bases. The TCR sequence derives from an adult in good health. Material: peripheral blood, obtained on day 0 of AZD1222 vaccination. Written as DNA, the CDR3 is TGTGCCAGCAGCTTAGGACAGGGGCGCTTCTATGGCTACACCTTC. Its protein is CASSLGQGRFYGYTF. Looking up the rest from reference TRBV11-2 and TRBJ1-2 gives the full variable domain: EAGVAQSPRYKIIEKRQSVAFWCNPISGHATLYWYQQILGQGPKLLIQFQNNGVVDDSQLPKDRFSAERLKGVDSTLKIQPAKLEDSAVYLCASSLGQGRFYGYTFGSGTRLTVV.